Below, 20 T cell receptor beta chains from the same sample are listed, as sequenced in a study of OX40 agonist ivuxolimab in advanced cancers. Repertoires were generated with immunoSEQ multiplex PCR, while TCRdb's copy carries only in-frame clones and drops some. The table shows around 95,000 clones, with approximately 91% occurring only once. Sequencing used CD4+ or CD8+ T cells sorted from blood, obtained in a trial of the OX40 agonist ivuxolimab. Receptors were obtained from an adult with an advanced solid tumor such as melanoma, head and neck, liver or kidney cancer.

The genes are TRBV27 and TRBJ2-1; 10 nucleotides agree with TRBD2. CDR3 length: 14 residues. With V trimmed by 7 bases and J by 6 bases, 6 bases remained unmatched. Per germline, CDR1 MNHEY and CDR2 SMNVEV (reference sequence). CDR3 residues: CASISLAGGNEQFF. In nucleotides, the CDR3 is TGTGCCAGCATTAGCTTAGCGGGGGGCAATGAGCAGTTCTTC.

The chain is built from TRBV4-1 and TRBJ1-5; unclear D gene. V lost 4 bases and J 0 bases, leaving 7 bases between the germline ends. The CDR3 sequence is 14 residues long. Germline loops: CDR1 MGHRA, CDR2 YSYEKL. The CDR3 DNA reads TGCGCCAGCAGCCGCCAGGTTAGCAATCAGCCCCAGCATTTT. Protein product: CASSRQVSNQPQHF.

The chain joins TRBV5-1 to TRBJ2-4; maybe TRBD1 (5 bases). CDR3 length equals 14 residues. Germline CDR1 reads SGHRS; CDR2 reads YFSETQ. The V gene lost 0 bases and the J gene lost 8 bases, with 12 bases spanning the gap. CDR3 sequence (DNA): TGCGCCAGCAGCTTGGGCCAGGGTTTGGACATTCAGTACTTC. This translates into CASSLGQGLDIQYF.

This clone was found once. The genes are TRBV27 and TRBJ2-1, with D perhaps matching TRBD2 (5 bases). The germline V and J ends were trimmed by 6 bases and 7 bases, with 19 bases remaining between them. The CDR3 covers 15 residues. Germline CDR1 reads MNHEY; CDR2 reads SMNVEV (reference sequence). CDR3 coding DNA: TGTGCCAGCAGCCTCAAGAGGGCCGGGGAGAATGAGCAGTTCTTC. This translates into CASSLKRAGENEQFF.

The chain recombines TRBV27 with TRBJ2-3; D gene unclear. Per the germline V gene, CDR1 is MNHEY and CDR2 is SMNVEV (reference sequence). V lost 6 bases, J lost 1 base, and 8 bases lay in between. This CDR3 has 13 amino acids. CDR3 sequence reads: CASSQRGTDTQYF. The CDR3 region has the DNA TGTGCCAGCAGCCAACGCGGCACAGATACGCAGTATTTT.

This clone has a single count. An end of the junction differs from the germline gene, which may be a read error. The J gene is TRBJ2-1, the V gene TRBV10-3, with D uncertain. Germline CDR1 ENHRY, CDR2 SYGVKD. The CDR3 is 11 residues long. CDR3 DNA sequence: TGCGCAAGTTCCACCTACAATGAGCAGTTCTTC. As protein: CASSTYNEQFF.

The J gene is TRBJ1-5, the V gene TRBV28, with D tentatively TRBD1 (6 bases). This CDR3 spans 17 amino acids. Looked up from germline, CDR1 is MDHEN and CDR2 is SYDVKM. The V gene lost 1 base and the J gene lost 3 bases, with 16 bases spanning the gap. CDR3: CASSLYYPGETNQPQHF. CDR3 DNA sequence: TGTGCCAGCAGTTTATATTATCCAGGGGAAACCAATCAGCCCCAGCATTTT. Full variable domain (remainder filled in from reference TRBV28 and TRBJ1-5): DVKVTQSSRYLVKRTGEKVFLECVQDMDHENMFWYRQDPGLGLRLIYFSYDVKMKEKGDIPEGYSVSREKKERFSLILESASTNQTSMYLCASSLYYPGETNQPQHFGDGTRLSIL.

The chain is built from TRBV7-2 and TRBJ2-7; 7 bases are shared with TRBD1. Germline V CDR1 and CDR2: SGHTA, FQGNSA. The CDR3 covers 15 residues. The V gene end was trimmed by 1 base and the J gene end by 0 bases; junction bases not matched to a gene: 3. The CDR3 loop reads CASSLGGTVSYEQYF. DNA of the CDR3: TGTGCCAGCAGCTTAGGAGGGACAGTCTCCTACGAGCAGTACTTC.

This chain links TRBV5-1 with TRBJ2-6; D gene ambiguous. V was clipped by 0 bases and J by 4 bases, with 11 bases between them. Germline CDR1 is SGHRS and CDR2 is YFSETQ. The CDR3 sequence is 16 residues long. The CDR3 DNA reads as TGCGCCAGCAGCTTGGAGGCTGTTGCAGGGGCCAACGTCCTGACTTTC. It encodes CASSLEAVAGANVLTF.

This sequence joins TRBV28 and TRBJ2-5; D is ambiguous. The CDR3 has 13 amino acids. Deletions cut 6 bases from V and 0 bases from J, with 8 bases between. CDR1 and CDR2 from the germline V gene are MDHEN and SYDVKM. CDR3 DNA: TGTGCCAGCAGCCGTGGGCACCAAGAGACCCAGTACTTC. This encodes CASSRGHQETQYF.

This clone was seen once. The chain employs TRBV10-2 and TRBJ2-1; TRBD1 is a possible D gene (5 bases). V gave up 6 bases and J gave up 3 bases, with 12 bases separating them. Germline CDR1 WSHSY, CDR2 SAAADI. The CDR3 has 14 amino acids. The CDR3 coding sequence is TGCGCCAGCAGGATCGGACAAAACTACAATGAGCAGTTCTTC. Residues: CASRIGQNYNEQFF.

This clone was recorded only once. The J gene is TRBJ2-3, the V gene TRBV7-9, with 10 bases lining up with TRBD2. V shed 5 bases and J 7 bases; nucleotides not matched to a gene: 12. Germline V CDR1 and CDR2: SEHNR, FQNEAQ (reference sequence). The CDR3 totals 16 residues. The DNA of the CDR3 is TGTGCCAGCAGCCGCGAAGCGGGGGGGCTTCAGCATACGCAGTATTTT. Translating it yields CASSREAGGLQHTQYF. The full variable domain, completed using reference TRBV7-9 and TRBJ2-3, is DTGVSQNPRHKITKRGQNVTFRCDPISEHNRLYWYRQTLGQGPEFLTYFQNEAQLEKSRLLSDRFSAERPKGSFSTLEIQRTEQGDSAMYLCASSREAGGLQHTQYFGPGTRLTVL.

The J gene is TRBJ2-5, the V gene TRBV29-1, with a tentative D call TRBD1 (5 bases). The CDR3 totals 13 residues. The germline CDR1 and CDR2 sequences are SQVTM and ANQGSEA. Trimming took off 2 bases at V and 7 bases at J, with 14 bases between the two ends. This CDR3 reads CSVEWLSQGTQYF. The CDR3 region has the DNA TGCAGCGTTGAATGGCTTAGCCAGGGGACCCAGTACTTC.

The chain joins TRBV6-5 to TRBJ1-6; no reliable D call. V shed 6 bases and J shed 7 bases, with 4 bases lying between them. The germline V gene encodes CDR1 MNHEY and CDR2 SVGAGI. The CDR3 spans 11 residues. The CDR3 region is CASSQNSPLHF. CDR3 DNA sequence: TGTGCCAGCAGCCAAAATTCACCCCTCCACTTT.

The CDR3 DNA sequence: TGTGCCAGCAGCTTAGATTCTGCGAACACTGAAGCTTTCTTT. Amino acid sequence: CASSLDSANTEAFF. The chain combines TRBV7-2 with TRBJ1-1; no definite D call. The CDR3 consists of 14 residues. The germline V gene has CDR1 SGHTA and CDR2 FQGNSA. The V gene lost 1 base and the J gene lost 1 base, with 7 bases spanning the gap.

Regarding this clone: The same CDR3 arises from other DNA sequences in this sample as well. The chain carries TRBV2 and TRBJ2-5; possibly TRBD1 for D (5 bases). V lost 6 bases to trimming and J lost 0 bases, with 5 bases between them. Germline assignment: CDR1 SNHLY and CDR2 FYNNEI. This CDR3 is built from 12 residues. Written as DNA, the CDR3 is TGTGCCAGCAGGACAGACCAAGAGACCCAGTACTTC. Its translation: CASRTDQETQYF.

The chain has TRBV10-3 and TRBJ2-7; 12 bases agree with TRBD1. The V gene's germline CDR1 is ENHRY and CDR2 SYGVKD. The length of the CDR3 is 14 residues. J was trimmed by 6 bases and V by 11 bases; bases with no gene match: 11. The CDR3 loop is CAGCPGTGGFEQYF. DNA for the CDR3: TGTGCCGGCTGCCCTGGGACAGGGGGCTTCGAGCAGTACTTC.

The rearrangement joins TRBV4-3 to TRBJ2-2, with D unresolved. V was pared by 0 bases and J by 1 base, with 3 bases between. Germline assignment: CDR1 LGHNA and CDR2 YSLEER. CDR3 length equals 14 residues. CDR3 nucleotide sequence: TGCGCCAGCAGCCAAGAAAAGAACACCGGGGAGCTGTTTTTT. It codes for CASSQEKNTGELFF.

The chain couples TRBV11-2 to TRBJ2-1; 7 bases match TRBD1. With V trimmed by 1 base and J by 6 bases, 9 bases remained unmatched. CDR1 and CDR2 from the germline V gene are SGHAT and FQNNGV. The CDR3 has 16 residues. CDR3 coding DNA: TGTGCCAGCAGCTTAGTATTAAGTGACAGGGCCAATGAGCAGTTCTTC. Protein: CASSLVLSDRANEQFF.

The gene calls are TRBV7-2 and TRBJ1-6; 8 bases agree with TRBD1. CDR3 size: 15 residues. V dropped 5 bases and J dropped 6; count of bases not matched to a gene: 6. Germline V CDR1 and CDR2: SGHTA, FQGNSA. The CDR3, as DNA: TGTGCCAGCAGCCTTCTCGGACAGGGTAATTCACCCCTCCACTTT. Encoded protein: CASSLLGQGNSPLHF.